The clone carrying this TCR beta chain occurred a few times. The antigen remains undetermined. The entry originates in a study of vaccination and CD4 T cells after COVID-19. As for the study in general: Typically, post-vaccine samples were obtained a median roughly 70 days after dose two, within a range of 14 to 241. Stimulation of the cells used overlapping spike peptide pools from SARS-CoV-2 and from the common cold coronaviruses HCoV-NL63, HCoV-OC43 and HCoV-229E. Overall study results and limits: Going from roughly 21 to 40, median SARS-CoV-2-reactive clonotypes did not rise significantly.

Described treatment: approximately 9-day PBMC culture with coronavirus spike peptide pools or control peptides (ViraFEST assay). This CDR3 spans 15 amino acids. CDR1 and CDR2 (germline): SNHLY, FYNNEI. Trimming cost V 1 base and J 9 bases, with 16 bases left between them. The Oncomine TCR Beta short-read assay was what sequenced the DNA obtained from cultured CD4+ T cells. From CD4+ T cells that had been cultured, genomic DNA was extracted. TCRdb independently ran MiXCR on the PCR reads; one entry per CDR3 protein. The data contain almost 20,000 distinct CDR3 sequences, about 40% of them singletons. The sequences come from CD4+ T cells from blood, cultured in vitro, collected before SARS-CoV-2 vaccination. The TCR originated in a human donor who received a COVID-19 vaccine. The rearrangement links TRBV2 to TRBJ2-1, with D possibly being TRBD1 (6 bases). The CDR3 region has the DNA TGTGCCAGCAGTGAAGGAATGGGGGCCTCAGGTGAGCAGTTCTTC. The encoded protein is CASSEGMGASGEQFF.